The 31 T cell receptor beta chains listed next were all sequenced from one sample in a study of OX40 agonist ivuxolimab in advanced cancers. TCRdb keeps only in-frame clones here, not all; method: immunoSEQ multiplex PCR. Among 9,500 to 15,000 clones listed, over 80% were seen once. The material sequenced was CD4+ or CD8+ T cells sorted from blood, taken in a trial of the OX40 agonist ivuxolimab. Receptor source: an adult with an advanced solid tumor such as melanoma, head and neck, liver or kidney cancer.

The rearrangement uses TRBV7-2 and TRBJ2-7; D unresolved. The ends were cut back, 8 bases at V and 5 bases at J, with 13 bases in the middle. Germline V gene sequence: CDR1 SGHTA, CDR2 FQGNSA. The CDR3 runs 12 residues. In DNA form, the CDR3 reads TGTGCCAGCCGCATGGTCATTGACGAGCAGTACTTC. The encoded protein is CASRMVIDEQYF.

V is TRBV10-2 and J is TRBJ2-7; 7 bases line up with TRBD2. Germline CDR1 is WSHSY and CDR2 is SAAADI. The CDR3 runs 14 residues. V shed 6 bases, J shed 3 bases, and the junction held 8 bases outside the gene matches. Here the CDR3 reads CASRPRDYFYEQYF. As DNA, the CDR3 is TGCGCCAGCAGACCCCGGGACTACTTCTACGAGCAGTACTTC.

This clone was detected only a few times. The chain has TRBV5-4 and TRBJ1-5; D is perhaps TRBD1 (5 bases). The germline V gene has CDR1 SGHNT and CDR2 YYREEE (reference sequence). CDR3 size: 14 residues. V lost 2 bases and J lost 3, with 9 bases in between. CDR3 coding DNA: TGTGCCAGCAGCTTTTGGGGCTTCAATCAGCCCCAGCATTTT. Residues: CASSFWGFNQPQHF.

The V gene is TRBV27, the J gene TRBJ1-3; no firm D call. The V gene's germline CDR1 is MNHEY and CDR2 SMNVEV (reference sequence). The V and J ends lost 3 bases and 0 bases respectively, with 18 bases between them. This CDR3 is 18 amino acids long. CDR3 amino acids: CASSFPPDGTSSGNTIYF. Here the CDR3 DNA reads TGTGCCAGCAGTTTTCCCCCGGACGGAACGAGCTCTGGAAACACCATATATTTT.

The chain has TRBV18 and TRBJ2-7, with 10 bases identical to TRBD1. Germline-derived CDR1 and CDR2 are KGHSH and LQKENI. V lost 8 bases to trimming and J lost 4 bases; unmatched junction nucleotides: 8. This CDR3 contains 14 residues. CDR3 coding DNA: TGTGCCAGCACCGAAGGGACAGGGGATTACGAGCAGTACTTC. The encoded protein is CASTEGTGDYEQYF. Filled out from reference TRBV18 and TRBJ2-7, the complete variable domain reads NAGVMQNPRHLVRRRGQEARLRCSPMKGHSHVYWYRQLPEEGLKFMVYLQKENIIDESGMPKERFSAEFPKEGPSILRIQQVVRGDSAAYFCASTEGTGDYEQYFGPGTRLTVT.

The V and J genes are TRBV19 and TRBJ1-4, with D tentatively TRBD1 (6 bases). CDR1 is LNHDA and CDR2 is SQIVND in the germline V gene (reference sequence). This CDR3 contains 15 residues. Trimming removed 3 bases at V and 8 bases at J, with 16 bases between. The CDR3 protein is CASSILSQGGEKLFF. CDR3 sequence (DNA): TGTGCCAGTAGTATCCTCTCACAGGGCGGCGAAAAACTGTTTTTT.

V gene TRBV7-6 combines with J gene TRBJ1-5; D is ambiguous. This CDR3 is built from 15 residues. Germline loops: CDR1 SGHVS, CDR2 FNYEAQ. V lost 0 bases, J lost 2 bases, and 8 bases lay in between. CDR3 nucleotides: TGTGCCAGCAGCTTAGCACCGGGAGGCAATCAGCCCCAGCATTTT. Its translation is CASSLAPGGNQPQHF.

The CDR3 region is CASSLAGTSGSYGANVLTF. The DNA of the CDR3 is TGCGCCAGCAGCTTGGCGGGGACTAGCGGGAGTTACGGGGCCAACGTCCTGACTTTC. The chain joins TRBV5-1 to TRBJ2-6, with 14 bases fitting TRBD2. This CDR3 has 19 amino acids. Germline values: CDR1 SGHRS, CDR2 YFSETQ. The V and J ends lost 0 bases and 4 bases, in that order; junction bases with no gene match: 6. Drawing the rest from reference TRBV5-1 and TRBJ2-6, the complete variable domain is KAGVTQTPRYLIKTRGQQVTLSCSPISGHRSVSWYQQTPGQGLQFLFEYFSETQRNKGNFPGRFSGRQFSNSRSEMNVSTLELGDSALYLCASSLAGTSGSYGANVLTFGAGSRLTVL.

This chain uses TRBV27 with TRBJ2-7; perhaps TRBD2 as D (6 bases). Deletions cut 6 bases from V and 3 bases from J, with 15 bases between. From germline, CDR1 is MNHEY and CDR2 SMNVEV (reference sequence). The CDR3 is 14 amino acids. The CDR3 nucleotides are TGTGCCAGCAGGCCCCGGGACTCCGGCTACGAGCAGTACTTC. Its protein is CASRPRDSGYEQYF.

Here the CDR3 DNA reads TGCAGCGTTGAAGAAGGGCTAGGGACAGATACGCAGTATTTT. Amino acid sequence: CSVEEGLGTDTQYF. The V gene is TRBV29-1, the J gene TRBJ2-3; D is ambiguous. Looked up from germline, CDR1 is SQVTM and CDR2 is ANQGSEA. Between the trimmed V and J ends, which lost 0 bases and 3 bases, there was a span of 10 bases. CDR3 length: 14 amino acids.

Written as DNA, the CDR3 is TGTGCCAGCAGTCATGACCCCACTGAAGCTTTCTTT. Translating it yields CASSHDPTEAFF. The rearrangement links TRBV5-6 to TRBJ1-1; the D is unclear. The CDR3 length is 12 residues. Germline CDR1 reads SGHDT; CDR2 reads YYEEEE. The germline V and J ends were trimmed by 5 bases and 4 bases, with 9 bases remaining between them.

J is TRBJ1-1 and V is TRBV5-4; 8 bases align to TRBD1. With V trimmed by 6 bases and J by 6 bases, 4 bases remained unmatched. The CDR3 has 12 residues. Germline-derived CDR1 and CDR2 are SGHNT and YYREEE (reference sequence). As DNA, the CDR3 is TGTGCCAGCAAACGACAGGGGTCTGAAGCTTTCTTT. Its protein is CASKRQGSEAFF. Filled out from reference TRBV5-4 and TRBJ1-1, the complete variable domain reads ETGVTQSPTHLIKTRGQQVTLRCSSQSGHNTVSWYQQALGQGPQFIFQYYREEENGRGNFPPRFSGLQFPNYSSELNVNALELDDSALYLCASKRQGSEAFFGQGTRLTVV.

The CDR3 sequence is CASSDFAGTYGYTF. The CDR3 DNA follows: TGTGCCAGCAGTGACTTCGCCGGGACCTATGGCTACACCTTC. The chain joins TRBV6-5 to TRBJ1-2; a weak D match, TRBD1 (5 bases). V lost 5 bases, J lost 4 bases, and 14 bases lay in between. Germline V gene data show CDR1 as MNHEY and CDR2 as SVGAGI. CDR3 length: 14 amino acids.

The gene calls are TRBV29-1 and TRBJ2-1; 14 positions agree with TRBD2. J gave up 3 bases and V 1 base, and 11 bases lay outside the gene matches. CDR3 size: 19 residues. Germline CDR1 and CDR2: SQVTM and ANQGSEA. Written as DNA, the CDR3 is TGCAGCGTTGAAGTAATAGGGACTAGCGGGAGCTCGGTCTACAATGAGCAGTTCTTC. Its translation: CSVEVIGTSGSSVYNEQFF.

This chain joins TRBV7-8 and TRBJ2-7; D gene uncertain. V dropped 3 bases and J dropped 3 bases, with 9 bases sitting between them. Germline CDR1 and CDR2: SGHVS and FQNEAQ. CDR3 length: 13 amino acids. The CDR3 coding sequence is TGTGCCAGCAGCTTCGCGCCTAACTACGAGCAGTACTTC. Translating it yields CASSFAPNYEQYF.

CDR3 in amino acids: CASSQSGPGSTEAFF. As DNA, the CDR3 is TGTGCCAGCAGCCAATCGGGTCCGGGGAGCACTGAAGCTTTCTTT. The chain has TRBV16 and TRBJ1-1, with unresolved D. The V gene's germline CDR1 is KGHSY and CDR2 FQNENV. The CDR3 spans 15 residues. Trimming removed 0 bases from V and 4 bases from J, with 12 bases in between.

The CDR3 DNA is TGTGCCAGCAGCCCAGGGGGGGGCTATAGCACAGATACGCAGTATTTT. This codes for CASSPGGGYSTDTQYF. The chain employs TRBV9 and TRBJ2-3; D might be TRBD1 or TRBD2, each matching 7 bases. The V gene lost 4 bases and the J gene lost 0 bases, with 15 bases spanning the gap. This CDR3 is 16 amino acids long. CDR1 and CDR2 from the germline V gene are SGDLS and YYNGEE.

J is TRBJ2-5 and V is TRBV7-9; tentative D call: TRBD2 (6 bases). Trimming took off 5 bases at V and 1 base at J, with 17 bases between the two ends. The length of the CDR3 is 16 residues. Germline V gene lookup returns CDR1 SEHNR and CDR2 FQNEAQ (reference sequence). The DNA of the CDR3 is TGTGCCAGCAGCCCCCGACTAGAGCTTTTCCAAGAGACCCAGTACTTC. Amino acids: CASSPRLELFQETQYF.

CDR3 residues: CASSLLVNEQFF. The CDR3 DNA reads TGTGCCAGCAGCTTACTGGTTAATGAGCAGTTCTTC. The chain couples TRBV5-4 to TRBJ2-1, with D unresolved. Trimming removed 2 bases at V and 7 bases at J, with 7 bases between. Germline V gene data show CDR1 as SGHNT and CDR2 as YYREEE (reference sequence). CDR3 length: 12 residues.

The gene calls are TRBV4-3 and TRBJ1-1; the D is unclear. The CDR3 is 15 amino acids. Trimming took off 4 bases at V and 0 bases at J, with 12 bases between the two ends. Looked up from germline, CDR1 is LGHNA and CDR2 is YSLEER. CDR3 in amino acids: CASSLERGLNTEAFF. The DNA of the CDR3 is TGCGCCAGCAGCCTGGAACGAGGCCTGAACACTGAAGCTTTCTTT.

This clone was counted only a few times. This specimen includes other DNA sequences encoding the same CDR3. The rearrangement joins TRBV28 to TRBJ1-1, with a possible D match to TRBD1 (5 bases). The CDR3 is 14 amino acids. V was clipped by 8 bases and J by 1 base, with 14 bases between them. Germline values: CDR1 MDHEN, CDR2 SYDVKM. CDR3 region: CASGSPGTNTEAFF. In DNA, the CDR3 is TGTGCCAGCGGATCCCCAGGGACGAACACTGAAGCTTTCTTT.

This rearrangement joins TRBV27 to TRBJ1-6; D unclear. CDR3 length: 14 amino acids. The V gene lost 4 bases and the J gene lost 7 bases, with 11 bases spanning the gap. Germline CDR1 MNHEY, CDR2 SMNVEV (reference sequence). As DNA, the CDR3 is TGTGCCAGCAGTTATGTCGGTCGGAATTCACCCCTCCACTTT. Protein product: CASSYVGRNSPLHF.

This chain links TRBV7-8 with TRBJ2-7; D might be TRBD2 (5 bases). The V and J ends lost 3 bases and 2 bases respectively, with 14 bases between them. The CDR3 runs to 15 residues. Per germline, CDR1 SGHVS and CDR2 FQNEAQ. CDR3 nucleotide sequence: TGTGCCAGCAGCTTGAGAGGGATGGGGACCTACGAGCAGTACTTC. Encoded protein: CASSLRGMGTYEQYF.

This clone showed up just a few times. The chain uses TRBV13 and TRBJ2-7; possible D gene TRBD2, 5 bases. CDR3 length: 13 amino acids. The V and J ends lost 6 bases and 0 bases respectively, with 9 bases between them. Germline lookup yields CDR1 PRHDT and CDR2 FYEKMQ (reference sequence). The CDR3 bases are TGTGCCAGCAGTGAGGGTTACTCCTACGAGCAGTACTTC. Translated, it gives CASSEGYSYEQYF. Based on the CDR3 plus reference TRBV13 and TRBJ2-7, the full variable domain is AAGVIQSPRHLIKEKRETATLKCYPIPRHDTVYWYQQGPGQDPQFLISFYEKMQSDKGSIPDRFSAQQFSDYHSELNMSSLELGDSALYFCASSEGYSYEQYFGPGTRLTVT.

V gene TRBV5-4 combines with J gene TRBJ2-7, with TRBD2 matching 9 bases. The CDR3 is 17 amino acids. The V and J ends lost 4 bases and 5 bases, in that order; junction bases with no gene match: 16. CDR1 and CDR2 (germline): SGHNT, YYREEE (reference sequence). The CDR3 is CASSPGRLAERLHEQYF. CDR3 nucleotide sequence: TGTGCCAGCAGCCCGGGGCGACTAGCGGAACGACTCCACGAGCAGTACTTC. Combining the CDR3 with reference TRBV5-4 and TRBJ2-7 gives the whole variable domain ETGVTQSPTHLIKTRGQQVTLRCSSQSGHNTVSWYQQALGQGPQFIFQYYREEENGRGNFPPRFSGLQFPNYSSELNVNALELDDSALYLCASSPGRLAERLHEQYFGPGTRLTVT.

The chain is built from TRBV9 and TRBJ2-1; 11 positions agree with TRBD2. This CDR3 is 19 amino acids long. Germline V gives CDR1 SGDLS, CDR2 YYNGEE. The trim removed 4 bases at V and 7 bases at J, leaving 19 bases unmatched. CDR3 nucleotides: TGTGCCAGCAGCACCCCGGGACCGAGTAGCGGGGGGGCCGGGAATGAGCAGTTCTTC. Residues: CASSTPGPSSGGAGNEQFF. Supplemented by reference TRBV9 and TRBJ2-1, the full variable domain reads DSGVTQTPKHLITATGQRVTLRCSPRSGDLSVYWYQQSLDQGLQFLIQYYNGEERAKGNILERFSAQQFPDLHSELNLSSLELGDSALYFCASSTPGPSSGGAGNEQFFGPGTRLTVL.

V is TRBV10-3 and J is TRBJ1-5; D is possibly TRBD1 (5 bases). The germline V gene has CDR1 ENHRY and CDR2 SYGVKD. The CDR3 is 13 amino acids. V was shortened by 6 bases and J by 5 bases, with 11 bases between the two germline ends. The CDR3 region has the DNA TGTGCCATCAGAGGGGAGGGCGATCAGCCCCAGCATTTT. Protein product: CAIRGEGDQPQHF.

This clone turned up a few times. J is TRBJ1-2 and V is TRBV10-1; D remains unclear. The germline CDR1 and CDR2 sequences are WNHNN and SYGVQD (reference sequence). The CDR3 is made up of 12 amino acids. V was cut by 3 bases and J by 8 bases, with 10 bases left in between. The CDR3 coding sequence is TGCGCCAGCAGTGACCGATTGGGGGGCTACACCTTC. It specifies CASSDRLGGYTF.

The chain carries TRBV28 and TRBJ1-3; D not certain. Trimming pared 6 bases from V and 0 bases from J, leaving 9 bases between. This CDR3 region has 14 residues. The germline V gene has CDR1 MDHEN and CDR2 SYDVKM. The CDR3 sequence: CASRTPLSGNTIYF. CDR3 sequence (DNA): TGTGCCAGCAGGACCCCCCTCTCTGGAAACACCATATATTTT.

The genes are TRBV9 and TRBJ2-3; 13 nucleotides match TRBD2. Per the germline V gene, CDR1 is SGDLS and CDR2 is YYNGEE. This CDR3 is 18 amino acids long. Trimming removed 0 bases from V and 2 bases from J; junction bases left unmatched: 6. As DNA, the CDR3 is TGTGCCAGCAGCGTAGGGACTAGCGGGAGACTTACCACAGATACGCAGTATTTT. Its protein product is CASSVGTSGRLTTDTQYF.

The V call is TRBV27, the J call TRBJ2-1; tentatively, D is TRBD2 (7 bases). The CDR3 loop spans 16 amino acids. Trimming shortened V by 2 bases and J by 2 bases, and 13 bases separated the two germline ends. Germline-derived CDR1 and CDR2 are MNHEY and SMNVEV (reference sequence). The DNA for the CDR3 is TGTGCCAGCAGTTTAGGGGGGGGCGGCGCCTACAATGAGCAGTTCTTC. It codes for CASSLGGGGAYNEQFF.